The 23 T cell receptor beta chains in this list originate from one sample, sequenced in a study of T cell responses to AZD1222 COVID-19 vaccine. Using immunoSEQ multiplex PCR, the repertoire was profiled, and TCRdb retains in-frame clones only, with some absent. The sample holds about 140,000 clones; more than 70% are singletons and the top ten take about 3%. This specimen was peripheral blood, taken on day 0 of AZD1222 vaccination. The receptor set was obtained from an adult in good health.

This sequence joins TRBV19 and TRBJ1-2; D is possibly TRBD1 (5 bases). CDR3 length equals 15 residues. Looked up from germline, CDR1 is LNHDA and CDR2 is SQIVND (reference sequence). The germline V and J ends were trimmed by 4 bases and 4 bases, with 16 bases remaining between them. The CDR3 region is CASSTRGGSTYGYTF. CDR3 nucleotides: TGTGCCAGTAGTACCCGGGGGGGGTCCACCTATGGCTACACCTTC.

V usage is TRBV11-2 and J usage is TRBJ2-7; 8 nucleotides match TRBD2. With 4 bases clipped from V and 0 bases from J, the junction kept 11 bases outside the gene matches. This CDR3 is built from 17 residues. CDR1 SGHAT and CDR2 FQNNGV come from the germline V gene. The CDR3 region is CASSSPHGGRSSYEQYF. The CDR3 DNA follows: TGTGCCAGCAGCTCCCCACATGGCGGGAGGAGCTCCTACGAGCAGTACTTC.

V gene TRBV5-5 combines with J gene TRBJ2-1, with 10 bases identical to TRBD2. The length of the CDR3 is 15 residues. The germline V gene encodes CDR1 SGHKS and CDR2 YYEKEE (reference sequence). Trimming at V came to 4 bases and at J to 0 bases, leaving 1 base not matched to a gene. CDR3 amino acids: CASSIAGGSYNEQFF. CDR3 bases: TGTGCCAGCAGCATAGCGGGGGGCTCCTACAATGAGCAGTTCTTC.

The chain has TRBV25-1 and TRBJ2-3; a weak D match, TRBD2 (6 bases). This CDR3 is 16 amino acids long. Deletions cut 5 bases from V and 2 bases from J, with 17 bases between. Germline V gene sequence: CDR1 MGHDK, CDR2 SYGVNS. The CDR3 DNA follows: TGTGCCAGCAGTTCTAGACCGGGACTCTACACAGATACGCAGTATTTT. It is translated as CASSSRPGLYTDTQYF.

The chain uses TRBV19 and TRBJ2-1; either TRBD1 or TRBD2 may supply D (5 bases each). The CDR3 covers 15 residues. Germline-derived CDR1 and CDR2 are LNHDA and SQIVND (reference sequence). Trimming pared 5 bases from V and 7 bases from J, leaving 18 bases between. CDR3 in DNA: TGTGCCAGTAGTCCGCGAGGGGCTCGTGAGAATGAGCAGTTCTTC. It is translated as CASSPRGARENEQFF.

The chain recombines TRBV19 with TRBJ1-1; D ambiguous. The CDR3 covers 13 residues. Germline V gene sequence: CDR1 LNHDA, CDR2 SQIVND (reference sequence). Trimming left V 5 bases short and J 4 bases short, with 11 bases between. The CDR3 loop is CASSVWLGTEAFF. The DNA of the CDR3 is TGTGCCAGTAGTGTGTGGCTTGGCACTGAAGCTTTCTTT.

A note on this clone: Other DNA sequences in this sample translate to the same CDR3. The J gene is TRBJ1-5, the V gene TRBV6-1; 7 nucleotides match TRBD1. The V gene end was trimmed by 0 bases and the J gene end by 0 bases; junction bases not matched to a gene: 2. The germline gives CDR1 MNHNS, CDR2 SASEGT. This CDR3 has 16 amino acids. Here the CDR3 DNA reads TGTGCCAGCAGTGAAGCGGGACAGAATAGCAATCAGCCCCAGCATTTT. Amino acids: CASSEAGQNSNQPQHF.

The chain joins TRBV19 to TRBJ1-6; TRBD1 agrees at 8 bases. Germline CDR1 is LNHDA and CDR2 is SQIVND (reference sequence). Germline trimming cut 5 bases from V and 4 bases from J; bases unmatched to any gene: 10. This CDR3 is 17 amino acids long. The CDR3 DNA reads TGTGCCAGTAGTGCCCGCCAGGGGGCGGGGTATAATTCACCCCTCCACTTT. It yields the protein CASSARQGAGYNSPLHF.

This clone was recorded a few times. V and J are TRBV5-1 and TRBJ2-1; D is possibly TRBD2 (6 bases). The germline gives CDR1 SGHRS, CDR2 YFSETQ. V lost 4 bases, J lost 7 bases, and 27 bases lay in between. The CDR3 spans 18 residues. The CDR3 region is CASSAMWGRRTSENEQFF. The CDR3 DNA follows: TGCGCCAGCAGCGCCATGTGGGGGAGGCGAACAAGTGAGAATGAGCAGTTCTTC.

J is TRBJ1-1 and V is TRBV6-5; D gene ambiguous. CDR1 MNHEY and CDR2 SVGAGI come from the germline V gene. Between the trimmed V and J ends, which lost 8 bases and 3 bases, there was a span of 16 bases. The CDR3 loop spans 14 amino acids. Here the CDR3 reads CASSLEGWHTEAFF. The DNA for the CDR3 is TGTGCCAGCTCATTGGAGGGTTGGCACACTGAAGCTTTCTTT.

This clone was observed a handful of times. V is TRBV9 and J is TRBJ1-1, with unresolved D. Per the germline V gene, CDR1 is SGDLS and CDR2 is YYNGEE. Trimming cost V 3 bases and J 3 bases, with 12 bases left between them. This CDR3 is built from 14 residues. CDR3 nucleotide sequence: TGTGCCAGCAGCGCCACAGATGCTTACACTGAAGCTTTCTTT. Its translation: CASSATDAYTEAFF.

This rearrangement joins TRBV10-3 to TRBJ2-7, with D perhaps matching TRBD2 (7 bases). Trimming took off 6 bases at V and 3 bases at J, with 18 bases between the two ends. The CDR3 covers 15 residues. CDR1 is ENHRY, CDR2 SYGVKD, per germline. CDR3 protein: CAISPGRGLNYEQYF. CDR3 nucleotides: TGTGCCATCAGCCCGGGGCGGGGGCTAAACTACGAGCAGTACTTC.

The CDR3 coding sequence is TGTGCCAGCAGTAACCAGGTCAATCAGCCCCAGCATTTT. Encoded protein: CASSNQVNQPQHF. This chain uses TRBV6-2 or TRBV6-3 with TRBJ1-5; D unclear. The germline V gene has CDR1 MNHEY and CDR2 SVGEGT. The CDR3 has 13 residues. The ends were cut back, 5 bases at V and 3 bases at J, with 8 bases in the middle.

This chain links TRBV4-1 with TRBJ1-1, with D hard to call. The V end was cut by 3 bases, the J end by 4 bases, with 21 bases between. Germline lookup yields CDR1 MGHRA and CDR2 YSYEKL. This CDR3 is built from 17 residues. The DNA of the CDR3 is TGCGCCAGCAGCCACCGCCAGGTATCGGAAAAGGTCACTGAAGCTTTCTTT. Amino acid sequence: CASSHRQVSEKVTEAFF.

The chain uses TRBV6-5 and TRBJ1-4; 7 positions match TRBD1. This CDR3 region has 13 residues. Germline trimming cut 5 bases from V and 7 bases from J; bases unmatched to any gene: 4. Germline CDR1 reads MNHEY; CDR2 reads SVGAGI. The CDR3 loop is CASSKGQIEKLFF. The CDR3 DNA follows: TGTGCCAGCAGTAAGGGACAGATTGAAAAACTGTTTTTT.

The chain recombines TRBV7-6 with TRBJ1-4, with a tentative D call TRBD1 (6 bases). V dropped 1 base and J dropped 3 bases, with 12 bases sitting between them. This CDR3 has 16 amino acids. Germline values: CDR1 SGHVS, CDR2 FNYEAQ. The CDR3 is CASSLEVGAANEKLFF. In DNA, the CDR3 is TGTGCCAGCAGCTTAGAAGTGGGGGCGGCTAATGAAAAACTGTTTTTT.

The rearrangement uses TRBV24-1 and TRBJ1-6; D is perhaps TRBD1 (5 bases). CDR1 is KGHDR and CDR2 is SFDVKD in the germline V gene. This CDR3 region has 16 residues. Trimming removed 7 bases at V and 6 bases at J, with 18 bases between. In DNA form, the CDR3 reads TGTGCCACCAGGCACCGGATTGGGGCGGGTAATTCACCCCTCCACTTT. It specifies CATRHRIGAGNSPLHF.

The chain couples TRBV3-1 (or the pseudogene TRBV3-2) to TRBJ1-1; 8 nucleotides align to TRBD1. The germline V gene encodes CDR1 LGHDT and CDR2 YNNKEL (reference sequence). The V segment lost 3 bases and the J segment 5 bases; nucleotides outside the gene matches: 8. The CDR3 consists of 15 residues. Written as DNA, the CDR3 is TGTGCCAGCAGCCAGGGATCAGGGGGCTGGACTGAAGCTTTCTTT. This encodes CASSQGSGGWTEAFF.

The CDR3: CASSLPRGPHNEKLFF. The DNA of the CDR3 is TGTGCCAGTAGTCTCCCCAGGGGGCCGCATAATGAAAAACTGTTTTTT. The chain employs TRBV19 and TRBJ1-4; 8 bases map to TRBD1. With 5 bases clipped from V and 4 bases from J, the junction kept 9 bases outside the gene matches. The CDR3 is made up of 16 amino acids. In germline, CDR1 is LNHDA, CDR2 SQIVND (reference sequence).

This chain uses TRBV5-8 with TRBJ2-7, with unresolved D. The V end was cut by 4 bases, the J end by 0 bases, with 8 bases between. This CDR3 is built from 13 residues. CDR1 and CDR2 from the germline V gene are SGHTS and YDEGEE. CDR3 protein: CASSLQSSYEQYF. CDR3 in DNA: TGTGCCAGCAGCCTACAGAGCTCCTACGAGCAGTACTTC.

The sample holds one count of this clone. The chain uses TRBV5-4 and TRBJ1-2; the match to TRBD1 covers 8 bases. The CDR3 extends over 13 amino acids. The germline V gene has CDR1 SGHNT and CDR2 YYREEE (reference sequence). V lost 2 bases, J lost 8 bases, and 5 bases stayed unmatched. The CDR3 DNA sequence: TGTGCCAGCAGCTTAGACAGGGGTAGAGGCTACACCTTC. Translating gives CASSLDRGRGYTF.

This rearrangement joins TRBV28 to TRBJ1-5; 8 bases align to TRBD1. The germline V gene encodes CDR1 MDHEN and CDR2 SYDVKM. This CDR3 has 14 residues. V shed 2 bases, J shed 7 bases, and the junction held 4 bases outside the gene matches. The CDR3 sequence: CASSLAGGRQPQHF. The DNA for the CDR3 is TGTGCCAGCAGTTTAGCAGGGGGCCGACAGCCCCAGCATTTT.

V usage is TRBV7-2 and J usage is TRBJ2-5; 9 nucleotides match TRBD2. The CDR3 has 16 amino acids. Unmatched junction bases numbered 15, after V lost 9 bases and J lost 4 bases. CDR1 SGHTA and CDR2 FQGNSA come from the germline V gene. Here the CDR3 DNA reads TGTGCCAGTCTTCCCGGGACTAGCAGAGGTCCAGAGACCCAGTACTTC. Translating gives CASLPGTSRGPETQYF.